Listed below are T cell receptor beta chains from one sample, sequenced in a study of T cell responses to AZD1222 COVID-19 vaccine. The repertoire was sequenced with immunoSEQ multiplex PCR; TCRdb's copy has only in-frame clones and lacks some. The sample has roughly 67,000 clones, about nine tenths seen once. This sample comprised peripheral blood, obtained 28 days after the second AZD1222 dose. Receptors originate from an adult who received the AZD1222 COVID-19 vaccine. Each CDR3 is given with its conserved first and last residue. The D gene is left open where the match is weak. Expanded clones are given a class, and other clones once, few, many or no size at all.

d_call j_call clone_size v_call cdr3_aa cdr3_nt
NA TRBJ1-1 NA TRBV5-1 CASSEDTKGTEAFF TGCGCCAGCAGCGAGGACACCAAGGGGACTGAAGCTTTCTTT
TRBD1 TRBJ1-5 NA TRBV12-3/TRBV12-4 CASSLSGGQPQHF TGTGCCAGCAGTCTATCAGGGGGACAGCCCCAGCATTTT
TRBD2 TRBJ2-2 NA TRBV12-5 CASGLVHAGVGTGELFF TGTGCTAGTGGTTTGGTACATGCGGGAGTCGGTACCGGGGAGCTGTTTTTT
NA TRBJ2-1 few TRBV27 CASKFIGSSYNEQFF TGTGCCAGCAAGTTTATAGGGAGCTCCTACAATGAGCAGTTCTTC
NA TRBJ2-7 NA TRBV6-1 CASSEASSRSSYEQYF TGTGCCAGCAGTGAAGCCAGCTCCAGGAGCTCCTACGAGCAGTACTTC
TRBD2 TRBJ2-1 once TRBV5-4 CASSKGLVTDEQFF TGTGCCAGCTCTAAGGGACTAGTAACGGATGAGCAGTTCTTC
NA TRBJ2-6 NA TRBV29-1 CSATSSGANVLTF TGCAGCGCCACCAGCTCTGGGGCCAACGTCCTGACTTTC
NA TRBJ1-3 few TRBV5-1 CASSPGPRGLTGNTIYF TGCGCCAGCAGCCCCGGGCCCAGGGGATTGACTGGAAACACCATATATTTT
TRBD2 TRBJ2-2 NA TRBV7-3 CASSRGVANTGELFF TGTGCCAGCAGCCGGGGGGTCGCGAACACCGGGGAGCTGTTTTTT
NA TRBJ2-1 few TRBV6-2/TRBV6-3 CASSYSPLGGFNEQFF TGTGCCAGCAGTTACTCTCCACTAGGTGGGTTCAATGAGCAGTTCTTC
TRBD1 TRBJ2-3 NA TRBV28 CASSGQGSTDTQYF TGTGCCAGCAGTGGACAGGGAAGCACAGATACGCAGTATTTT
NA TRBJ1-2 NA TRBV28 CASSLFRQVLVSYTF TGTGCCAGCAGTTTATTTAGACAGGTTTTGGTGAGCTACACCTTC
NA TRBJ1-6 once TRBV7-9 CASSSQGNSGSPLHF TGTGCCAGCAGCTCCCAGGGGAATAGCGGTTCACCCCTCCACTTT
TRBD1 TRBJ1-1 NA TRBV27 CATYRGGGLNTEAFF TGTGCCACCTACAGGGGTGGGGGCCTGAACACTGAAGCTTTCTTT
NA TRBJ2-1 NA TRBV29-1 CSGWDGTSNEQFF TGCAGCGGTTGGGACGGGACCTCAAATGAGCAGTTCTTC
NA TRBJ1-1 NA TRBV7-9 CASSFVRTEAFF TGTGCCAGCAGCTTCGTGCGCACTGAAGCTTTCTTT
TRBD1 TRBJ2-7 NA TRBV19 CATKPLGQVSDEQYF TGTGCCACCAAACCGTTAGGACAGGTGTCGGACGAGCAGTACTTC
NA TRBJ2-7 NA TRBV2 CASSQDDPEQYF TGTGCCAGCAGTCAAGACGACCCCGAGCAGTACTTC
TRBD1 TRBJ1-1 NA TRBV24-1 CATSLPDRGTGAFF TGTGCCACCAGCCTACCGGACAGGGGGACTGGGGCTTTCTTT
NA TRBJ1-1 NA TRBV5-6 CASSLAGNTEAFF TGTGCCAGCAGCTTGGCGGGGAACACTGAAGCTTTCTTT
NA TRBJ1-1 NA TRBV3-1/TRBV3-2 CASSVPGEAFF TGTGCCAGCAGCGTCCCCGGGGAAGCTTTCTTT
NA TRBJ2-5 NA TRBV7-9 CASSFGAETQYF TGTGCCAGCAGCTTTGGGGCAGAGACCCAGTACTTC
TRBD1 TRBJ1-2 once TRBV29-1 CSALTGGSYTF TGCAGCGCACTGACAGGGGGCAGCTACACCTTC
NA TRBJ1-1 NA TRBV9 CASSVEGGTLNTEAFF TGTGCCAGCAGCGTAGAGGGGGGGACACTTAACACTGAAGCTTTCTTT
NA TRBJ1-2 NA TRBV7-2 CASSPGTGAYGYTF TGTGCCAGCAGCCCGGGGACCGGAGCGTATGGCTACACCTTC
TRBD1 TRBJ1-5 NA TRBV19 CASSYPRTGNSNQPQHF TGTGCCAGTAGTTACCCCAGGACAGGCAATAGCAATCAGCCCCAGCATTTT
TRBD1 TRBJ2-7 few TRBV9 CASSESGTGHNEQYF TGTGCCAGCAGCGAGAGCGGGACAGGGCACAACGAGCAGTACTTC
NA TRBJ2-7 few TRBV2 CAGRRSGLTYEQYF TGTGCCGGTAGACGGAGCGGACTAACCTACGAGCAGTACTTC
NA TRBJ2-1 NA TRBV11-3 CASSLQGKRNEQFF TGTGCCAGCAGCCTCCAAGGAAAGAGAAATGAGCAGTTCTTC
NA TRBJ2-5 many TRBV7-3 CASSLTLIGGDRQETQYF TGTGCCAGCAGCTTAACTTTGATTGGGGGGGACAGGCAAGAGACCCAGTACTTC
TRBD2 TRBJ2-2 NA TRBV6-5 CASATSGSTGELFF TGTGCCAGCGCCACTAGCGGGAGCACCGGGGAGCTGTTTTTT
TRBD1 TRBJ2-5 NA TRBV6-5 CASSRTQGTQETQYF TGTGCCAGCAGTCGAACACAGGGGACCCAAGAGACCCAGTACTTC
NA TRBJ2-1 NA TRBV29-1 CSVAYSHNEQFF TGCAGCGTCGCCTACTCGCACAATGAGCAGTTCTTC
NA TRBJ2-5 NA TRBV28 CASTSVETQYF TGTGCCAGCACTAGCGTAGAGACCCAGTACTTC